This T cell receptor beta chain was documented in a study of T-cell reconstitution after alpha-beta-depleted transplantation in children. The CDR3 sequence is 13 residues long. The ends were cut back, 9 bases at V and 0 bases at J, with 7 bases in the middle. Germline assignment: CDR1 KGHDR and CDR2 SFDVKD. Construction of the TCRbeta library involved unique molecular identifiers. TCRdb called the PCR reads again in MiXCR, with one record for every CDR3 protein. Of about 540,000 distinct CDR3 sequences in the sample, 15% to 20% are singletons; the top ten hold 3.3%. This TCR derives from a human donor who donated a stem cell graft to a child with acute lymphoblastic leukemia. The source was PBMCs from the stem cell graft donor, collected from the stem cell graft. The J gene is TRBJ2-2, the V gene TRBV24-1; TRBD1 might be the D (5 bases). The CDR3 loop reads CATGHPNTGELFF. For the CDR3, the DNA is TGTGCCACCGGACACCCGAACACCGGGGAGCTGTTTTTT.